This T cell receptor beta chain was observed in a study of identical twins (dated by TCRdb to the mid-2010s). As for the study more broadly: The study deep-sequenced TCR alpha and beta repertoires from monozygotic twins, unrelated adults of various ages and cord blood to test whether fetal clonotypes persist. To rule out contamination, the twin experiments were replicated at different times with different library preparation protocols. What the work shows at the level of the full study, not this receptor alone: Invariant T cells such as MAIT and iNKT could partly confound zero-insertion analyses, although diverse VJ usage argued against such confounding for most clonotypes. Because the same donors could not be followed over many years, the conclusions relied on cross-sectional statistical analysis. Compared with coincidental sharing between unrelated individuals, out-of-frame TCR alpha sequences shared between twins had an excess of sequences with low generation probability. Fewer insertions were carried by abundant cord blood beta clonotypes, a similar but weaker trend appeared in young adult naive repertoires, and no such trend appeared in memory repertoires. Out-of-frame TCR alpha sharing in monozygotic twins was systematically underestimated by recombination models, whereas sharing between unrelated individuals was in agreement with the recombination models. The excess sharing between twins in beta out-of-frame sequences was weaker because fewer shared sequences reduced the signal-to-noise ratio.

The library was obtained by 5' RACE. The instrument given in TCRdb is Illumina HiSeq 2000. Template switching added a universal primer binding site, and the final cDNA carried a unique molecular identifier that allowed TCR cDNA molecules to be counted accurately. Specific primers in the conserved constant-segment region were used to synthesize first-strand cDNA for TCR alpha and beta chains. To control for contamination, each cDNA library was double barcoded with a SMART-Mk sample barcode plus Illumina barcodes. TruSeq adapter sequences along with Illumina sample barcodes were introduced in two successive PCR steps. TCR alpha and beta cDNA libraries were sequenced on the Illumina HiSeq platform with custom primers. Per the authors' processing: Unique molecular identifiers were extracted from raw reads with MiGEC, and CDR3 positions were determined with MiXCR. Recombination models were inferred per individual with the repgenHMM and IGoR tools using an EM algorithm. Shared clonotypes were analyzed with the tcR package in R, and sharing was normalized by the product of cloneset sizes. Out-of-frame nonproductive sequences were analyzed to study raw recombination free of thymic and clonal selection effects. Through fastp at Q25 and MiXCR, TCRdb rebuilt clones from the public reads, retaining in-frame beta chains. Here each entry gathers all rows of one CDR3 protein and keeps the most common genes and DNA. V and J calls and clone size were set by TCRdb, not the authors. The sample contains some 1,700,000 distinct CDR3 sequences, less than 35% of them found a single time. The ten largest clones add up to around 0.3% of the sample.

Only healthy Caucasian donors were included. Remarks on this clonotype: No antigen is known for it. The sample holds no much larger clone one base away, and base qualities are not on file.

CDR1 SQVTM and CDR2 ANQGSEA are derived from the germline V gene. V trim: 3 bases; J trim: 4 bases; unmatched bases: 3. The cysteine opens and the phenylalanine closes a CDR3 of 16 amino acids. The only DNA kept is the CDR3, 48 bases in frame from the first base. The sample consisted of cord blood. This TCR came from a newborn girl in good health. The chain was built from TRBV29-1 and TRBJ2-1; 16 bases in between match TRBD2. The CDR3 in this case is CSVEGLAGGPYNEQFF. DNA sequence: TGCAGCGTTGAGGGACTAGCGGGAGGGCCGTACAATGAGCAGTTCTTC.